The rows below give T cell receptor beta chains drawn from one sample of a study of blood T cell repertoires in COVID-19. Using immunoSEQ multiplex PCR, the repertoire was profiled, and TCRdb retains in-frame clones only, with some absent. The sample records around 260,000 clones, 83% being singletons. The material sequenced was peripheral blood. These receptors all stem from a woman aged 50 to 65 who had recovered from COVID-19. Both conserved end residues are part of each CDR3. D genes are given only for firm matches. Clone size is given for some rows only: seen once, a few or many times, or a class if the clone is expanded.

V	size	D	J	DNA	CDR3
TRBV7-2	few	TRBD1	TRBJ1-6	TGTGCCAGCAGGCGGGACAGCCTCTCCTATAATTCACCCCTCCACTTT	CASRRDSLSYNSPLHF
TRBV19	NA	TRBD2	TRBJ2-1	TGTGCCAGTAGTGGAGGGGACTACTCCTACAATGAGCAGTTCTTC	CASSGGDYSYNEQFF
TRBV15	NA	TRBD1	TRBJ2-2	TGTGCCACCAGCAGAGAACAGGGGGCCGGGGAGCTGTTTTTT	CATSREQGAGELFF
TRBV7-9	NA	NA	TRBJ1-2	TGTGCCAGCAGCTTAAAGGGGAGCTACACCTTC	CASSLKGSYTF
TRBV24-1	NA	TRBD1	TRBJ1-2	TGTGCCACCAGTGAGACAGGGACCTATGGCTACACCTTC	CATSETGTYGYTF
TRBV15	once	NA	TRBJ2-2	TGTGCCACCAGCAGAGATTTCCCCTCCACTAGGGTACAAGGGGAGCTGTTTTTT	CATSRDFPSTRVQGELFF
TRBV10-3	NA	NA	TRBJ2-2	TGTGCCATCAGTGAGTCCGCGGGGATAAACACCGGGGAGCTGTTTTTT	CAISESAGINTGELFF
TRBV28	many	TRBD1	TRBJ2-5	TGTGCCAGCAGCCATGCAGGACAGGGGAGAGAGACCCAGTACTTC	CASSHAGQGRETQYF
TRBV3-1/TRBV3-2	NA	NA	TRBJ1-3	TGTGCCAGCAGCCAAGTAGTACAGGCCTCTGGAAACACCATATATTTT	CASSQVVQASGNTIYF
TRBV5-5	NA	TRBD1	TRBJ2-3	TGTGCCAGCAGCTTTTCCCAACAGGGGGCCAGAACAGATACGCAGTATTTT	CASSFSQQGARTDTQYF
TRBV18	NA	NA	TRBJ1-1	TGTGCCAGCTCACCCCCCTCATTTGAGAGGACTGAAGCTTTCTTT	CASSPPSFERTEAFF
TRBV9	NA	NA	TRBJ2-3	TGTGCCAGCAGCGTAGGTGGGAGTGGAGATACGCAGTATTTT	CASSVGGSGDTQYF
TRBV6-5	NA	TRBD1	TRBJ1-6	TGTGCCAGCAGTTCTGGGTTGGGGACAGGGGGTTCACCCCTCCACTTT	CASSSGLGTGGSPLHF
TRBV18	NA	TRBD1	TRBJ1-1	TGTGCCAGCTCACCACGAAGGACAGGGGGCGGTGAAGCTTTCTTT	CASSPRRTGGGEAFF
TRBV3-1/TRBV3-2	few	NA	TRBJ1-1	TGTGCCAGCAGCCAAGGAATCTTAACGACAGATGAAGCTTTCTTT	CASSQGILTTDEAFF
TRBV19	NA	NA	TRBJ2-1	TGTGCCAGTAGTAGCGGCAGGGGAGAGCAGTTCTTC	CASSSGRGEQFF
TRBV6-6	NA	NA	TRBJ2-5	TGTGCCAGCAGTCCTACCAATTATCCTGCGGGGCGTGGGGAGACCCAGTACTTC	CASSPTNYPAGRGETQYF
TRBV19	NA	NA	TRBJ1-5	TGTGCCAGTAGTATTGGAGGGTATAGCAATCAGCCCCAGCATTTT	CASSIGGYSNQPQHF
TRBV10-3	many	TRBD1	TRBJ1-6	TGTGCCATCAGTGAGCCCAAGACAGGGGGCTATAATTCACCCCTCCACTTT	CAISEPKTGGYNSPLHF
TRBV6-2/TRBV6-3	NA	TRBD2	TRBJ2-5	TGTGCCAGCAGTCCCGGACTAGCGGGGGGCTACTTCGGGGAGACCCAGTACTTC	CASSPGLAGGYFGETQYF
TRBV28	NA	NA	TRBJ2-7	TGTGCCAGCACCCAGCGGGTACCCTACGAGCAGTACTTC	CASTQRVPYEQYF
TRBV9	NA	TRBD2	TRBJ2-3	TGTGCCAGCAGCGGTCGTGAGCGGGGGGGATCAGATACGCAGTATTTT	CASSGRERGGSDTQYF
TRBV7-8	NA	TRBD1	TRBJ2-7	TGTGCCAGCAGCTTAGAGGGACAGCACTACGAGCAGTACTTC	CASSLEGQHYEQYF
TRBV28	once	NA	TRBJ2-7	TGTGCCAGCAGTTTCACCCCGGCAGGAGGCGAGCAGTACTTC	CASSFTPAGGEQYF
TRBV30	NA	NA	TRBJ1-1	TGTGCCTGGAGTGTACAAGCAGGGGCGACTGAAGCTTTCTTT	CAWSVQAGATEAFF
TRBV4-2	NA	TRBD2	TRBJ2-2	TGTGCCAGCAGCCTCCAGCGGGGGGGCTCCGGGGAGCTGTTTTTT	CASSLQRGGSGELFF
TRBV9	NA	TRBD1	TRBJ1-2	TGTGCCAGCAGCGTAGACAGGGGCCTCTATGGCTACACCTTC	CASSVDRGLYGYTF
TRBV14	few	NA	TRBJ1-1	TGTGCCAGCAGTAGGGGGACCTTTTCCAACACTGAAGCTTTCTTT	CASSRGTFSNTEAFF
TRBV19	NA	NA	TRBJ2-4	TGTGCCAGTAGTTTACAAGGAGTAGCCAAAAACATTCAGTACTTC	CASSLQGVAKNIQYF
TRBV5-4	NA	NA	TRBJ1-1	TGTGCCAGCGGTGTAAGGCAGGGCGATGGTGAAGCTTTCTTT	CASGVRQGDGEAFF
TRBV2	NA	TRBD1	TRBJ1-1	TGTGCCAGCAGGGGACAGGGAGAAGCTTTCTTT	CASRGQGEAFF
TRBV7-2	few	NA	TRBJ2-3	TGTGCCAGCAGCCCAGTAGCGCGGGTTGGGGATACGCAGTATTTT	CASSPVARVGDTQYF
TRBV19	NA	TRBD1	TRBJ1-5	TGTGCCAGTAGTGGGACAGCCTACAATCAGCCCCAGCATTTT	CASSGTAYNQPQHF
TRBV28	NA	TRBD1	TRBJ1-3	TGTGCCAGCAGTAGCACCGGGACAGGGAACGGAAACACCATATATTTT	CASSSTGTGNGNTIYF
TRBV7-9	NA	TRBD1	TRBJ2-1	TGTGCCAGCAGTCAGGACAGGCTTTATAGCTCCTACAATGAGCAGTTCTTC	CASSQDRLYSSYNEQFF
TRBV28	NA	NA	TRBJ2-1	TGTGCCAGCAGCCCCTGGCTAGTAACCTACAATGAGCAGTTCTTC	CASSPWLVTYNEQFF
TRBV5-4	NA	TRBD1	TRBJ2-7	TGTGCCAGCAGCTTTCCCGGGACAGGGGGGAACGAGCAGTACTTC	CASSFPGTGGNEQYF
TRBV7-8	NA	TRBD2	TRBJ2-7	TGTGCCAGCAGCAAGCTAGCGGGAGTTTCCGTCCACGAGCAGTACTTC	CASSKLAGVSVHEQYF
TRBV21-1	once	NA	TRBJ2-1	TGTGCCAGCAGCAACCTAGCGGGAGGGTCCTACAATGAGCAGTTCTTC	CASSNLAGGSYNEQFF
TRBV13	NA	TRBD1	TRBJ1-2	TGTGCCAGCAGCCAGGGACAGGGGAACTATGGCTACACCTTC	CASSQGQGNYGYTF
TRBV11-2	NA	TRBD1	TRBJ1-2	TGTGCCAGCAGCCCCCTACAGGGGGCTAGGGGCTACACCTTC	CASSPLQGARGYTF
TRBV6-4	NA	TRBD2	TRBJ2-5	TGTGCCAGCAGTGACCAGGGACTAGTGACCCACTTC	CASSDQGLVTHF
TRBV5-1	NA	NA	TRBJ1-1	TGCGCCAGCAGCTTGGCAACGGGGGAGATCACTGAAGCTTTCTTT	CASSLATGEITEAFF
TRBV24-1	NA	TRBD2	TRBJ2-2	TGTGCCACCGCCAGGGAGGGTAGCACCGGGGAGCTGTTTTTT	CATAREGSTGELFF
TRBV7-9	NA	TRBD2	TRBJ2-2	TGTGCCAGCAGCCCCGGACTAGCGGGAGCGGTCGGGGAGCTGTTTTTT	CASSPGLAGAVGELFF
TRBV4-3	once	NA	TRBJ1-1	TGCGCCAGCAGCCAGGCGGACAGACGGAACACTGAAGCTTTCTTT	CASSQADRRNTEAFF
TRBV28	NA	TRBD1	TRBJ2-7	TGTGCCAGCAGGTCCCAGGGGGCCAGTCTTTCCTACGAGCAGTACTTC	CASRSQGASLSYEQYF
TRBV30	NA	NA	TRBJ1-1	TGTGCCTGGAGTCCCGGGCCGACAGACGCTTTCTTT	CAWSPGPTDAFF
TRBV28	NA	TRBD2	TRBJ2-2	TGTGCCAGCAGCCCAACTAGCGGGAGGGTTACCGGGGAGCTGTTTTTT	CASSPTSGRVTGELFF
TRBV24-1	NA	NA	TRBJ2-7	TGTGCCACCACCCACGCGGCACCCCAAGAGCAGTACTTC	CATTHAAPQEQYF
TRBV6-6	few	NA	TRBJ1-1	TGTGCCAGCAGGACAGGCGCCACTGAAGCTTTCTTT	CASRTGATEAFF
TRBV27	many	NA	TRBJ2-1	TGTGCCAGCAGTGAGAGGGCTGGTTACAATGAGCAGTTCTTC	CASSERAGYNEQFF
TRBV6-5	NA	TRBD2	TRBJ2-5	TGTGCCAGCAGTTACTCTCTGGGGGGAGGGCAAGAGACCCAGTACTTC	CASSYSLGGGQETQYF